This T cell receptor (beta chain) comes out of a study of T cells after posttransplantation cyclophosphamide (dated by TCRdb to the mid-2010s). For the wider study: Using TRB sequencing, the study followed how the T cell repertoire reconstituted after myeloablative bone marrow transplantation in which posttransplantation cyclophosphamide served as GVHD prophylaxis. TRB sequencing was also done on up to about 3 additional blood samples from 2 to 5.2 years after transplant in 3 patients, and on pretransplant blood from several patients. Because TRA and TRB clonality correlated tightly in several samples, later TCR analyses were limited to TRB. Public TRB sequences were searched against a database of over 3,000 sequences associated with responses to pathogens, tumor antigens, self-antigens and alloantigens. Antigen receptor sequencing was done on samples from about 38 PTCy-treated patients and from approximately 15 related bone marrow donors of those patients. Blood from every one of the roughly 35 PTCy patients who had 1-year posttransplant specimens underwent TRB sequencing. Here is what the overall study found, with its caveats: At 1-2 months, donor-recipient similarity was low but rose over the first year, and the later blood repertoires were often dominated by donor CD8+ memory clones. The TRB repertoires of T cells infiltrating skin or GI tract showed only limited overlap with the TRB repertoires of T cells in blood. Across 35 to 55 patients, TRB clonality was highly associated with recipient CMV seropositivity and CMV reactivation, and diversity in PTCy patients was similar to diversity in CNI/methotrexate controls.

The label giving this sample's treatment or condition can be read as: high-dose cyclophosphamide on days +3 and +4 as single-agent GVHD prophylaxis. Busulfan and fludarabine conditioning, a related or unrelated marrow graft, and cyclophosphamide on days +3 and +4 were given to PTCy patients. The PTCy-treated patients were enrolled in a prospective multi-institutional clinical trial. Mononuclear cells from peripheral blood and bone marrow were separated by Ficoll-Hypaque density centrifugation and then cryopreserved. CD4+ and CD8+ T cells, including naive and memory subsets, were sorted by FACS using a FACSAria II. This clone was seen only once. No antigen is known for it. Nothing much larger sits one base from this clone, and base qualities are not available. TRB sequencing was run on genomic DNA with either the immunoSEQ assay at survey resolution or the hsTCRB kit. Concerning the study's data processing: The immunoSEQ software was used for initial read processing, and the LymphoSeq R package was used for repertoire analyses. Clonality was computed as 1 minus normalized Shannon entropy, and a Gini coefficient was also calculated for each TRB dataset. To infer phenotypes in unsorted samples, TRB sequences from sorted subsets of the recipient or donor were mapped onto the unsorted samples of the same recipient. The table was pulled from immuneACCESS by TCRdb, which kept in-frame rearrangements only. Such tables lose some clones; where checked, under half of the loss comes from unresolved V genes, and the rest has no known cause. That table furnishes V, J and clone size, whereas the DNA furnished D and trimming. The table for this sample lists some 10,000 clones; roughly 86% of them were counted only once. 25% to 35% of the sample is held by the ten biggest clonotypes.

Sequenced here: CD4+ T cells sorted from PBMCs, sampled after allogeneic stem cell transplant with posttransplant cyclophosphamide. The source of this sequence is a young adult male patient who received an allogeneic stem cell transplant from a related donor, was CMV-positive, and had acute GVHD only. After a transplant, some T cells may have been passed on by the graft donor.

Here is the DNA: TGTGCCAGTACCGACAGACACGCGGGAAACACCATATATTTT. The encoded protein is CASTDRHAGNTIYF. Recombination joined TRBV19 with TRBJ1-3; the D segment could be TRBD1, given 5 matching bases. Deletion took 7 bases off V and 4 bases off J, with a span of 14 bases between the germline ends. Via the germline V gene (reference sequence), CDR1 is LNHDA and CDR2 SQIVND. From its cysteine to its phenylalanine, the CDR3 spans 14 amino acids. The read is trimmed to its CDR3 DNA, 42 bases read in frame from base 1.